Below, 15 T cell receptor delta chains from the same sample are listed, as sequenced in a study of γδ T cells in repeated Plasmodium falciparum infection. TCRdb used CATT to re-call clones from the multiplex PCR reads. Among around 50,000 delta-chain clones listed, roughly 1.9% were seen once. Bulk repertoires came from Vgamma9/Vdelta2+ or Vdelta2-negative gammadelta T cells flow-sorted from PBMC. The sequenced sample consisted of gamma-delta T cells from blood. These receptors originate from a pool of human donors (malaria-infected and uninfected, not separated).

This clone rates as medium-sized. A far larger clone is one nucleotide away, so this likely arose from a read error. V gene TRDV2 combines with J gene TRDJ3, with TRDD3 matching over 9 bases. CDR1 and CDR2 from the germline V gene are GEAIGNYY and EKD. The CDR3 is made up of 18 amino acids. DNA of the CDR3: TGTGCCTGTGACCAACTGGGGGACACCTCCTGGGACGCCCGACAGATGTTTTTC. This encodes CACDQLGDTSWDARQMFF.

In this sample, this clone turned up a few times. This DNA's translation and the protein TCRdb lists, from a much larger clone, do not match at residue 6, likely due to a read error; the protein shown is translated from the DNA. The chain links TRDV1 to TRDJ1; 9 bases are shared with TRDD2. Because TCRdb records no J gene, it was assigned here through a match of the DNA to germline. The CDR3 has 23 amino acids. Germline CDR1 and CDR2: TSWWSYY and QGS. Trimming at V came to 4 bases and at J to 0 bases, leaving 27 bases not matched to a gene. The DNA of the CDR3 is TGTGCTCTTGGGGCCACAGGGCCCCCTTCCTACTTACCCATTATACGGTACACCGATAAACTCATCTTT. Protein product: CALGATGPPSYLPIIRYTDKLIF.

This clone was seen a few times. Given a far larger clone just one base away, this is likely a sequencing read error. The same CDR3 is also encoded by other DNA sequences in this sample. The chain recombines TRDV1 with TRDJ1; 8 bases align to TRDD3. This CDR3 is 20 amino acids long. In germline, CDR1 is TSWWSYY, CDR2 QGS. For the CDR3, the DNA is TGTGCACTTGGGGAACTACGACCAACATGGGGATACTGGTACACCGATAAACTCATCTTT. Residues: CALGELRPTWGYWYTDKLIF.

To note about this clone: TCRdb's protein, taken from a much larger clone, differs from this DNA's translation at residue 12, likely owing to a read error; the protein displayed comes from the DNA. The rearrangement links TRDV1 to TRDJ1; D may be TRDD2 (5 bases). TCRdb supplies no J gene; here it was assigned by aligning the nucleotide sequence to germline. V lost 2 bases and J lost 0, with 25 bases in between. This CDR3 has 20 residues. Germline V gives CDR1 TSWWSYY, CDR2 QGS. The CDR3 nucleotides read TGTGCTCTTGGGGAATCGGCCTACCTTATACTGAGGATCTACACCGATAAACTCATCTTT. It is translated as CALGESAYLILRIYTDKLIF.

This clone has only a few counts. Only one base separates this from a far larger clonotype, so it likely reflects a read error. The same CDR3 can be traced to other DNA sequences in this sample. V gene TRDV1 combines with J gene TRDJ1; TRDD2 is a possible D gene (9 bases). No J gene was available from TCRdb, and it was assigned here by a germline match of the DNA. The CDR3 length is 26 residues. The germline gives CDR1 TSWWSYY, CDR2 QGS. In nucleotides, the CDR3 is TGTGCTCTTGGGGAACTGGCCCTTTCCCCTTCCTACATCGAGGGATACGCCAAACAGTACACCGACAAACTCATCTTT. It yields the protein CALGELALSPSYIEGYAKQYTDKLIF.

By proportion, this clone is medium-sized. Distinct nucleotide sequences in the sample also encode this CDR3. CDR3 bases: TGTGCTCTTGGGGAAAAACACCACCCCTACTTAACTGGGGATCCATACCACACCGATAAACTCATCTTT. Amino acids: CALGEKHHPYLTGDPYHTDKLIF. This chain uses TRDV1 with TRDJ1, with TRDD3 matching 7 bases. V lost 2 bases to trimming and J lost 0 bases; unmatched junction nucleotides: 27. The CDR3 sequence is 23 residues long. Germline V gives CDR1 TSWWSYY, CDR2 QGS.

This clone has ten or more counts. This DNA's translation and the protein TCRdb lists, from a much larger clone, do not match at residue 17, likely due to a read error; the protein shown is translated from the DNA. The V gene call reads TRDV1; no J gene was called; the table gives TRDD3 as D, unverified against the DNA. The CDR3 covers 18 residues. CDR1 and CDR2 from the germline V gene are TSWWSYY and QGS. The CDR3 bases are TGTGCTCTTGGGGAACGTGGAGCGGGGATACTGGGTACCGATAAACTCACCTTT. This codes for CALGERGAGILGTDKLTF.

This clone was recorded many times. A far larger clone is only one base removed, so a read error is likely. Other DNA sequences in the sample encode the same CDR3. The CDR3 DNA follows: TGCGCCTTTGCCTTCCCCCCTAACACCGATAAACTCATCTTT. Its protein product is CAFAFPPNTDKLIF. V usage is TRDV3 and J usage is TRDJ1; TRDD2 might be the D (6 bases). Germline V lookup: CDR1 TVYSNPD, CDR2 GDNSRS (reference sequence). The CDR3 spans 14 residues.

Ten or more counts support this clone. The protein recorded in TCRdb matches a much larger clone and deviates from this DNA's translation at residue 15, suggesting a read error; the protein here is obtained by translating the DNA. The V gene is TRDV2, but the J gene lacks a call; TRDD3 is the table's D call and was not checked against the DNA. CDR1 is GEAIGNYY and CDR2 is EKD in the germline V gene. The CDR3 consists of 17 residues. In nucleotides, the CDR3 is TGTGCCTGTGACCCGGTCGGTCTGGGGGATTACACCGATAAACCCATCTTT. This sequence encodes CACDPVGLGDYTDKPIF.

This clone was seen a handful of times. This DNA's translation differs at residue 8 from TCRdb's protein, which comes from a much larger clone; a read error is likely, and the protein shown is translated from the DNA. The V and J genes are TRDV1 and TRDJ1; TRDD3 matches 8 bases. The CDR3 is 27 residues long. Germline V gene data show CDR1 as TSWWSYY and CDR2 as QGS. The trim removed 1 base at V and 0 bases at J, leaving 37 bases unmatched. The CDR3, as DNA: TGTGCTCTTGGGGAACGAGTAGCCTTCGTCGACCTAGCTACTGGGGGGTTATCATACCCTTACACCGATAAACTCATCTTT. Translated: CALGERVAFVDLATGGLSYPYTDKLIF.

A note on this clone: TCRdb records a much larger clone's protein for this DNA, with a difference at residue 12 that likely arises from a read error; the protein given is the translation of the DNA. V gene TRDV1 combines with J gene TRDJ1, with D maybe TRDD3 (6 bases). The J gene was not available in TCRdb and was assigned here by matching the DNA to germline segments. CDR3 size: 20 residues. Trimming shortened V by 0 bases and J by 0 bases, and 23 bases separated the two germline ends. In germline, CDR1 is TSWWSYY, CDR2 QGS. The CDR3 DNA reads TGTGCTCTTGGGGAACTACGACCAACATGGGGATGCTGGTACACCGATAAACTCATCTTT. Its translation: CALGELRPTWGCWYTDKLIF.

This clone was counted between two and nine times. The TCRdb protein comes from a much larger clone and disagrees with this DNA's translation at residue 13, likely due to a read error; the protein given here is derived from the DNA. The CDR3: CACDTVSSPGYTNKLIF. The CDR3 region has the DNA TGTGCCTGTGACACCGTGTCCTCTCCGGGGTACACCAATAAACTCATCTTT. V and J are TRDV2 and TRDJ1; no firm D call. The J gene was missing in TCRdb and was found by matching the end of the DNA to germline. CDR3 length equals 17 residues. Germline V gives CDR1 GEAIGNYY, CDR2 EKD.

This clone was counted between two and nine times. A far more abundant clone sits one base away, making this likely a read error. At the DNA level, this CDR3 is encoded by other sequences in the same sample as well. The J gene is uncalled and the V gene is TRDV3; TRDD3, the table's D call, lacks a check against the DNA. This CDR3 spans 16 amino acids. Germline V CDR1 and CDR2: TVYSNPD, GDNSRS (reference sequence). The CDR3 region is CAILPWGILGPRPLIF. The CDR3 region has the DNA TGTGCCATACTACCGTGGGGGATACTGGGCCCCAGACCCCTGATCTTC.

This clone has at least ten counts. A far larger clone differs by one base, so this is likely a read error. Other DNA sequences in this sample translate to the same CDR3. V is TRDV1 and J is TRDJ1; 12 nucleotides match TRDD3. This CDR3 has 20 amino acids. V gave up 2 bases and J gave up 0 bases; unmatched junction bases: 13. CDR1 and CDR2 (germline): TSWWSYY, QGS. The CDR3 spells CALGEGLPYWGIPYTDKLIF. The DNA of the CDR3 is TGTGCTCTTGGGGAAGGCCTACCGTACTGGGGGATACCGTACACCGATAAACTCATCTTT.

This clone was detected a few times. The TCRdb protein, from a much larger clone, departs from this DNA's translation at residue 12, likely by read error; the protein shown derives from the DNA. The chain links TRDV1 to TRDJ1; 8 nucleotides agree with TRDD3. The J gene comes from matching the DNA to germline here; TCRdb lacks it. The germline V gene encodes CDR1 TSWWSYY and CDR2 QGS. CDR3 length: 22 amino acids. J lost 2 bases, V lost 1 base, and 24 bases had no gene match. CDR3 sequence (DNA): TGTGCTCTTGGGGAACCCCCGGGATTCATACTGAGGGATACGGTTCGTACCGATAAACTCATCTTT. The encoded protein is CALGEPPGFILRDTVRTDKLIF.